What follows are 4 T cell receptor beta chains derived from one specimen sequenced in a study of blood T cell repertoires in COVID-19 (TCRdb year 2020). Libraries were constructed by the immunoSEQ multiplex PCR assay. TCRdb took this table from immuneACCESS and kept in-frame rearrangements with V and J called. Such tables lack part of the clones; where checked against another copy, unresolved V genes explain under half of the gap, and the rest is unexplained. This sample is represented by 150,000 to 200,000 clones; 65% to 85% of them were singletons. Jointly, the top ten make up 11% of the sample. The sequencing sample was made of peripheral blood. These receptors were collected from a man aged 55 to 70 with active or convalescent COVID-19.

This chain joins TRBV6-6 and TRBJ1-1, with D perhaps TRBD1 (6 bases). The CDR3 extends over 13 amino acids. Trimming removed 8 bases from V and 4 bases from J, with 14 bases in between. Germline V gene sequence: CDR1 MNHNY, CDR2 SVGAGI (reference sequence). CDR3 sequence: CASGRGISTEAFF. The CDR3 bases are TGTGCCAGCGGGAGGGGGATTTCCACTGAAGCTTTCTTT.

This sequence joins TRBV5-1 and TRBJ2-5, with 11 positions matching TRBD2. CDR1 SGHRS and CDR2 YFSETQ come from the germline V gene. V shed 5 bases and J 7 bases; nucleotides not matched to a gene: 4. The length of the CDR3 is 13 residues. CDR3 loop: CASREGTSGTQYF. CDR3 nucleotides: TGCGCCAGCAGGGAGGGGACTAGCGGGACCCAGTACTTC. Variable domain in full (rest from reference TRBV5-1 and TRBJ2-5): KAGVTQTPRYLIKTRGQQVTLSCSPISGHRSVSWYQQTPGQGLQFLFEYFSETQRNKGNFPGRFSGRQFSNSRSEMNVSTLELGDSALYLCASREGTSGTQYFGPGTRLLVL.

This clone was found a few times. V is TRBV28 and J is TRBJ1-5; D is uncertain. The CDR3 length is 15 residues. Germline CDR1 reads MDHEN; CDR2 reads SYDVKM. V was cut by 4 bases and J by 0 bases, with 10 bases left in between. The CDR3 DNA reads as TGTGCCAGCAGTTCCCCCGGGTATAGCAATCAGCCCCAGCATTTT. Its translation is CASSSPGYSNQPQHF.

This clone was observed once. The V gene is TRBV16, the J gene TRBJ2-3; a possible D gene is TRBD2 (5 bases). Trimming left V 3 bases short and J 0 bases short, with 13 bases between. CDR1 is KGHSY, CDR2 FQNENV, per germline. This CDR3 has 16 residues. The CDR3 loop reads CASSQRGGTSTDTQYF. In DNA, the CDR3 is TGTGCCAGCAGCCAGCGAGGAGGAACTAGCACAGATACGCAGTATTTT.